A single T cell receptor (beta chain) is shown here with its context. Its specificity is unknown. Library preparation (for TCRbeta) was performed with unique molecular identifiers. MiXCR, run by TCRdb on the PCR reads, gives a single entry per CDR3 protein. Of about a million distinct CDR3 sequences listed, roughly 29% were seen once; the top ten hold under 30%. The source of the sample is a study of T-cell reconstitution after alpha-beta-depleted transplantation in children. Points from the study as a whole: Several hundred expanded graft clones reportedly were the source of alpha-beta T cells about two months after transplant.

This CDR3 region has 13 residues. Germline values: CDR1 SQVTM, CDR2 ANQGSEA. The V end was cut by 3 bases, the J end by 7 bases, with 13 bases between. The receptor's source is a boy under two years old who had a stem cell transplant for SCID, so the T cells may come from the graft donor. The V and J genes are TRBV29-1 and TRBJ1-5, with a tentative D call TRBD1 (5 bases). The sequencing used PBMCs, mostly from graft donor cells, collected 360 days after TCRalphabeta/CD19-depleted stem cell transplant. The DNA of the CDR3 is TGCAGCGTTGAGATGGTTGCAGGGCAGCCCCAGCATTTT. It translates to CSVEMVAGQPQHF. Looking up the rest from reference TRBV29-1 and TRBJ1-5 gives the full variable domain: SAVISQKPSRDICQRGTSLTIQCQVDSQVTMMFWYRQQPGQSLTLIATANQGSEATYESGFVIDKFPISRPNLTFSTLTVSNMSPEDSSIYLCSVEMVAGQPQHFGDGTRLSIL.